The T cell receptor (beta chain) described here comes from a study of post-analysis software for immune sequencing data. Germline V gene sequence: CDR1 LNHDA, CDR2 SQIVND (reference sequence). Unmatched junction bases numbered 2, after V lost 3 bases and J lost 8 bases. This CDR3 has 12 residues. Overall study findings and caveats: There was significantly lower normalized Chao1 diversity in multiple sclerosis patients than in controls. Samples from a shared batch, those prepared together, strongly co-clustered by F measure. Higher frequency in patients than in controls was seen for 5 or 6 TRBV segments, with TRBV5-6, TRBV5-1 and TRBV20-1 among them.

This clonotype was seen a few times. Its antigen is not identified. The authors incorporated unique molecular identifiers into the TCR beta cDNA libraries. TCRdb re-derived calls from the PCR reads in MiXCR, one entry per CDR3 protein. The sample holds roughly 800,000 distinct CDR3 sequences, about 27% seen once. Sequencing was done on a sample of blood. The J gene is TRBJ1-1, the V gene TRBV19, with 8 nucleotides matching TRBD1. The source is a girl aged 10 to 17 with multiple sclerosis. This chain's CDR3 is CASSMDRVEAFF. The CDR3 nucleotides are TGTGCCAGTAGTATGGACAGGGTAGAAGCTTTCTTT.